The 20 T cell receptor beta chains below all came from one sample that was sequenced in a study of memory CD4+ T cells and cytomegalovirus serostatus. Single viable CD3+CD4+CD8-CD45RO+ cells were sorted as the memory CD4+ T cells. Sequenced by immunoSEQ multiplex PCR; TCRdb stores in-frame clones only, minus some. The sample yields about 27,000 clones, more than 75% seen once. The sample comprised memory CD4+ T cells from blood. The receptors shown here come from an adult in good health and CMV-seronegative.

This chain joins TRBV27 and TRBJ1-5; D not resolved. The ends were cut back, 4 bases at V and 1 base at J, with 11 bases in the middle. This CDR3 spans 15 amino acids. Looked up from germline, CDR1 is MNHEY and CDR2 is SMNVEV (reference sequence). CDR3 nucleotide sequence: TGTGCCAGCAGTTCCAGCCTAGTCAGCAATCAGCCCCAGCATTTT. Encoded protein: CASSSSLVSNQPQHF.

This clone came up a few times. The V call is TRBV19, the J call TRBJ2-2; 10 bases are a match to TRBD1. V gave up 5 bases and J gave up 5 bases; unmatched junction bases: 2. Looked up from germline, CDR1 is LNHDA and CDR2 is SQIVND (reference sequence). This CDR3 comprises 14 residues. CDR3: CASSWTGGTGELFF. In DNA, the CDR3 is TGTGCCAGTAGTTGGACAGGGGGAACCGGGGAGCTGTTTTTT.

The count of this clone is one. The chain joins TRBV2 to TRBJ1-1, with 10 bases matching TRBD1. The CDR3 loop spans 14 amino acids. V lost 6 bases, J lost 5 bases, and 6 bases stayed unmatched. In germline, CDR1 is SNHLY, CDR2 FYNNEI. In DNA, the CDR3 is TGTGCCAGCAGGACAGGGGGCAGGGGGACTGAAGCTTTCTTT. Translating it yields CASRTGGRGTEAFF.

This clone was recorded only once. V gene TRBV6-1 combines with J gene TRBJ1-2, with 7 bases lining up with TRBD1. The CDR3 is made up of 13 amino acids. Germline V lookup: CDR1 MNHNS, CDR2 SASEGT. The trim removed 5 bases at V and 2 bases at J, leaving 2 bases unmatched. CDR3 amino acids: CASSMTGNYGYTF. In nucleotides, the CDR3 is TGTGCCAGCAGTATGACAGGGAACTATGGCTACACCTTC.

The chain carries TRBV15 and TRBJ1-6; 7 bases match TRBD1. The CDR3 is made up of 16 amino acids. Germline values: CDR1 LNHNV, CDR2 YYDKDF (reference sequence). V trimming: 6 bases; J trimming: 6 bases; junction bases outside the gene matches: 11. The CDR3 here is CATRETRDSFNSPLHF. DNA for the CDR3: TGTGCCACCAGGGAGACTCGGGACAGTTTTAATTCACCCCTCCACTTT.

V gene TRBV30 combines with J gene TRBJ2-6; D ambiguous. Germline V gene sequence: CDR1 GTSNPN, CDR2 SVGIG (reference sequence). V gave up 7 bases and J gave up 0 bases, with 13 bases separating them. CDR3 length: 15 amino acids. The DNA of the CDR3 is TGTGCCTCTGATGGGGATTCCTCTGGGGCCAACGTCCTGACTTTC. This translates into CASDGDSSGANVLTF.

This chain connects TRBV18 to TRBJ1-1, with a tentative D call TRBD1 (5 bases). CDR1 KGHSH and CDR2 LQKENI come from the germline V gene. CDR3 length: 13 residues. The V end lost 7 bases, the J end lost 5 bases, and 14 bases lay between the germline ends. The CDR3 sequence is CASCTGGRTEAFF. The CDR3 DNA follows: TGTGCCAGCTGCACGGGGGGTAGAACTGAAGCTTTCTTT. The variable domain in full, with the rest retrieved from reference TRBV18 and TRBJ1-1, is NAGVMQNPRHLVRRRGQEARLRCSPMKGHSHVYWYRQLPEEGLKFMVYLQKENIIDESGMPKERFSAEFPKEGPSILRIQQVVRGDSAAYFCASCTGGRTEAFFGQGTRLTVV.

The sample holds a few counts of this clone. The DNA of the CDR3 is TGTGCCAGCAGGACCCCGACAGGCCGCAATCAGCCCCAGCATTTT. Its translation: CASRTPTGRNQPQHF. The chain links TRBV6-1 to TRBJ1-5; perhaps TRBD1 as D (6 bases). CDR1 and CDR2 from the germline V gene are MNHNS and SASEGT. The V gene lost 6 bases and the J gene lost 2 bases, with 14 bases spanning the gap. CDR3 length: 15 residues.

CDR3 region: CASTANTEAFF. The DNA of the CDR3 is TGTGCCAGCACAGCGAACACTGAAGCTTTCTTT. V is TRBV6-5 and J is TRBJ1-1; D not resolved. The V gene's germline CDR1 is MNHEY and CDR2 SVGAGI. The CDR3 runs 11 residues. The ends were cut back, 7 bases at V and 1 base at J, with 4 bases in the middle.

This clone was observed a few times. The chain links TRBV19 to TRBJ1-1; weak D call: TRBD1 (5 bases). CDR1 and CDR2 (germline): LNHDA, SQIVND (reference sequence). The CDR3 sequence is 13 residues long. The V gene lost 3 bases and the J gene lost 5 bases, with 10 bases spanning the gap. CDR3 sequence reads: CASSMGRETEAFF. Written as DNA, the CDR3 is TGTGCCAGTAGTATGGGCAGGGAGACTGAAGCTTTCTTT. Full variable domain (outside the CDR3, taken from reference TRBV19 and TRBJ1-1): DGGITQSPKYLFRKEGQNVTLSCEQNLNHDAMYWYRQDPGQGLRLIYYSQIVNDFQKGDIAEGYSVSREKKESFPLTVTSAQKNPTAFYLCASSMGRETEAFFGQGTRLTVV.

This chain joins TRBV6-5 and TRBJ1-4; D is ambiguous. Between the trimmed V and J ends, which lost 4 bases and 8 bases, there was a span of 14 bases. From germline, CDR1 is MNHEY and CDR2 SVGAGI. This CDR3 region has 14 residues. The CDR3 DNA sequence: TGTGCCAGCAGTTCGAACAGAATAGGGGAAAAACTGTTTTTT. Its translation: CASSSNRIGEKLFF.

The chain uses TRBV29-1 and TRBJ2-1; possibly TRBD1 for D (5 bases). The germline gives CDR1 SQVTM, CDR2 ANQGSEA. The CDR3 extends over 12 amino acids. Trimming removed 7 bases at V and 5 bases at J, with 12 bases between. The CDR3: CSGGIGDNEQFF. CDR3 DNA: TGCAGCGGGGGCATCGGTGACAATGAGCAGTTCTTC.

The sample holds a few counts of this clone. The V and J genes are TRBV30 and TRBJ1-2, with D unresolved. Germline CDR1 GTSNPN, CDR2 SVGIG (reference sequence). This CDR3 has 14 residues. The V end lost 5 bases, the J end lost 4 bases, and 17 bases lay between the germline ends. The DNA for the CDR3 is TGTGCCTGGGAACCTCCGAACATCTTCTATGGCTACACCTTC. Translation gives CAWEPPNIFYGYTF.

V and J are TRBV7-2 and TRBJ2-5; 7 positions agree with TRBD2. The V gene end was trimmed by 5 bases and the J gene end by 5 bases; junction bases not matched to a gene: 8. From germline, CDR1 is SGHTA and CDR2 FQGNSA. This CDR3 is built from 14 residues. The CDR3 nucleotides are TGTGCCAGCAGCACCCCGACTAGCCCGGAGACCCAGTACTTC. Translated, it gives CASSTPTSPETQYF.

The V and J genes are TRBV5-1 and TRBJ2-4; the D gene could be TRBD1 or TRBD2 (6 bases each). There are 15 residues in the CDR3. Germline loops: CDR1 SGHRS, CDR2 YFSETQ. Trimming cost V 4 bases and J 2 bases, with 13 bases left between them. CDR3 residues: CASSMGGPSKNIQYF. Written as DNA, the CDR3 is TGCGCCAGCAGCATGGGGGGCCCTTCCAAAAACATTCAGTACTTC.

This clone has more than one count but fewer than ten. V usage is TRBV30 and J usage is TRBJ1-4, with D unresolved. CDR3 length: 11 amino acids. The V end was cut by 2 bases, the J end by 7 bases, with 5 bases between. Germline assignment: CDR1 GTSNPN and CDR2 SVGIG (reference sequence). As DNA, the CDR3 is TGTGCCTGGAGTATACGTGAAAAACTGTTTTTT. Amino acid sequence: CAWSIREKLFF. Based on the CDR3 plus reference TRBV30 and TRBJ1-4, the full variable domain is SQTIHQWPATLVQPVGSPLSLECTVEGTSNPNLYWYRQAAGRGLQLLFYSVGIGQISSEVPQNLSASRPQDRQFILSSKKLLLSDSGFYLCAWSIREKLFFGSGTQLSVL.

This CDR3 reads CASSTRSSGANVLTF. Written as DNA, the CDR3 is TGTGCCAGCAGCACCCGGTCCTCTGGGGCCAACGTCCTGACTTTC. The V call is TRBV6-5, the J call TRBJ2-6; D is ambiguous. Per germline, CDR1 MNHEY and CDR2 SVGAGI. Between the trimmed V and J ends, which lost 6 bases and 0 bases, there was a span of 9 bases. The CDR3 is made up of 15 amino acids.

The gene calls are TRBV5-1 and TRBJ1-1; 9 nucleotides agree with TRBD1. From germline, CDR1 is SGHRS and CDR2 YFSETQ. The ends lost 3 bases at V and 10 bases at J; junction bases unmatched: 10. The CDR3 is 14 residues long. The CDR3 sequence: CASSSGQGMRGAFF. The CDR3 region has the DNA TGCGCCAGCAGCTCGGGACAGGGCATGAGGGGAGCTTTCTTT.

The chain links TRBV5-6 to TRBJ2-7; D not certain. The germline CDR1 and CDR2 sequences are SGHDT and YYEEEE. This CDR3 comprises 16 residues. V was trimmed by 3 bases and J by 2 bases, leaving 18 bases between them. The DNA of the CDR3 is TGTGCCAGCAGCTCGGCGACTGCAACTATTCCCTACGAGCAGTACTTC. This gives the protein CASSSATATIPYEQYF.

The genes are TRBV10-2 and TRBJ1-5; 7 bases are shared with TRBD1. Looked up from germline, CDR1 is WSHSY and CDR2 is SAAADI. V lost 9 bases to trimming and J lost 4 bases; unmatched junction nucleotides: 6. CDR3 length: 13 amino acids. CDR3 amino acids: CASTGTVNQPQHF. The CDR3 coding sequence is TGCGCCAGTACCGGGACAGTAAATCAGCCCCAGCATTTT.